Below, 13 T cell receptor beta chains from the same sample are listed, as sequenced in a study of T cell repertoires in cytomegalovirus infection. TCRdb re-called the reads with MiXCR, one entry per CDR3 protein. This sample has around 70,000 distinct CDR3 sequences, with just under 4% found just once. The sample taken for sequencing was PBMCs. The receptors come from a human donor in good health (CMV status not recorded). Some clones in this sample may be carry-over from other donors' samples.

This clonotype was counted many times. CDR3 nucleotide sequence: TGTGCCACCGAGGGACACCGTGCAACTAATGAAAAACTGTTTTTT. Its translation: CATEGHRATNEKLFF. The chain uses TRBV28 and TRBJ1-4; a weak D match, TRBD1 (6 bases). The CDR3 is 15 residues long. CDR1 and CDR2 from the germline V gene are MDHEN and SYDVKM. The V end was cut by 10 bases, the J end by 0 bases, with 15 bases between.

This clonotype has ten or more counts. This rearrangement joins TRBV7-2 to TRBJ2-2; D is unclear. V lost 5 bases, J lost 6 bases, and 16 bases lay in between. The CDR3 runs 15 residues. Germline values: CDR1 SGHTA, CDR2 FQGNSA. DNA for the CDR3: TGTGCCAGCAGCACTTTTCCAGGATCCTCCGGGGAGCTGTTTTTT. This codes for CASSTFPGSSGELFF.

By sample fraction, this clonotype is medium-sized (0.01 to 0.1%). This chain joins TRBV7-8 and TRBJ2-1; TRBD2 matches at 8 bases. Trimming at V came to 1 base and at J to 7 bases, leaving 6 bases not matched to a gene. CDR3 length: 15 amino acids. Germline V CDR1 and CDR2: SGHVS, FQNEAQ. The DNA for the CDR3 is TGTGCCAGCAGCTTAGGGACTAGCCTGCAGAATGAGCAGTTCTTC. This translates into CASSLGTSLQNEQFF.

This clonotype was recorded many times. The chain couples TRBV28 to TRBJ2-1; 11 bases map to TRBD2. This CDR3 contains 17 residues. J gave up 5 bases and V 3 bases, and 9 bases lay outside the gene matches. Germline V gene lookup returns CDR1 MDHEN and CDR2 SYDVKM. The CDR3 DNA follows: TGTGCCAGCAGTTTCCTAGCGGGAGGATTCGGGGACAATGAGCAGTTCTTC. It is translated as CASSFLAGGFGDNEQFF.

This clonotype appeared many times. This sequence joins TRBV29-1 and TRBJ2-3; 14 bases match TRBD2. Germline assignment: CDR1 SQVTM and CDR2 ANQGSEA. CDR3 length: 15 residues. With V trimmed by 7 bases and J by 6 bases, 9 bases remained unmatched. The CDR3 spells CSALGLAGEVDTQYF. DNA for the CDR3: TGCAGCGCCTTGGGACTAGCGGGAGAAGTGGATACGCAGTATTTT.

There are many counts of this clonotype. The J gene is TRBJ1-2, the V gene TRBV7-2, with 8 bases aligning to TRBD1. Germline V gene data show CDR1 as SGHTA and CDR2 as FQGNSA. V trimming: 5 bases; J trimming: 2 bases; junction bases outside the gene matches: 7. This CDR3 region has 15 residues. The CDR3 protein is CASSLRTGRNYGYTF. CDR3 bases: TGTGCCAGCAGCCTACGGACAGGGAGAAACTATGGCTACACCTTC.

The sample holds many counts of this clonotype. The chain links TRBV6-2 or TRBV6-3 to TRBJ2-4; D is unresolved. Germline V gene sequence: CDR1 MNHEY, CDR2 SVGEGT. CDR3 length: 13 residues. The ends were cut back, 10 bases at V and 0 bases at J, with 10 bases in the middle. The CDR3 DNA sequence: TGTGCCACGGAACCATTAGCCAAAAACATTCAGTACTTC. Translated: CATEPLAKNIQYF.

In this sample, this clonotype turned up many times. For the CDR3, the DNA is TGTGCCAGCAGTGAACACAGCGGGGACACTGAAGCTTTCTTT. Encoded protein: CASSEHSGDTEAFF. V is TRBV6-1 and J is TRBJ1-1; D gene uncertain. The CDR3 has 14 amino acids. Trimming took 2 bases from V and 3 from J, leaving 10 bases between them. Germline V gene data show CDR1 as MNHNS and CDR2 as SASEGT.

This clonotype has at least ten counts. The gene calls are TRBV7-8 and TRBJ1-2, with TRBD1 matching over 9 bases. The V and J ends lost 5 bases and 4 bases, in that order; junction bases with no gene match: 11. This CDR3 is built from 16 residues. CDR1 and CDR2 from the germline V gene are SGHVS and FQNEAQ. The CDR3 spells CASSPGTGNHRYGYTF. The CDR3 DNA is TGTGCCAGCAGCCCCGGGACAGGGAACCACCGCTATGGCTACACCTTC.

This clonotype has at least ten counts. This rearrangement joins TRBV7-2 to TRBJ2-7; no clear D gene. The germline V gene has CDR1 SGHTA and CDR2 FQGNSA. V shed 5 bases and J shed 3 bases, with 14 bases lying between them. The CDR3 is 14 amino acids. The CDR3 sequence: CASSPQGGSYEQYF. Here the CDR3 DNA reads TGTGCCAGCAGCCCACAAGGTGGCAGCTACGAGCAGTACTTC. Based on the CDR3 plus reference TRBV7-2 and TRBJ2-7, the full variable domain is GAGVSQSPSNKVTEKGKDVELRCDPISGHTALYWYRQSLGQGLEFLIYFQGNSAPDKSGLPSDRFSAERTGGSVSTLTIQRTQQEDSAVYLCASSPQGGSYEQYFGPGTRLTVT.

This clonotype was recorded at least ten times. V usage is TRBV6-2 or TRBV6-3 and J usage is TRBJ2-1; 8 bases align to TRBD1. CDR3 size: 15 residues. J was trimmed by 6 bases and V by 7 bases; bases with no gene match: 11. Per germline, CDR1 MNHEY and CDR2 SVGEGT. CDR3 sequence: CASIPGTGRGNEQFF. CDR3 nucleotides: TGTGCCAGCATACCAGGGACAGGTAGAGGCAATGAGCAGTTCTTC.

At least ten counts were recorded for this clonotype. The chain links TRBV11-2 to TRBJ2-5; weak D call: TRBD1 (6 bases). This CDR3 spans 14 amino acids. V lost 2 bases and J lost 0, with 7 bases in between. Germline CDR1 is SGHAT and CDR2 is FQNNGV. The CDR3: CASSLRGYQETQYF. The CDR3 nucleotides read TGTGCCAGCAGCTTAAGGGGGTACCAAGAGACCCAGTACTTC.

Ten or more counts support this clonotype. V and J are TRBV29-1 and TRBJ2-1; 7 bases align to TRBD2. Germline values: CDR1 SQVTM, CDR2 ANQGSEA. V lost 4 bases and J lost 2; bases outside the gene matches: 8. The CDR3 consists of 15 residues. The CDR3 region has the DNA TGCAGCGTTGTTAGGCTAGCGGATGCCTACAATGAGCAGTTCTTC. Its protein is CSVVRLADAYNEQFF.